This TCR beta chain was sequenced in a study of T cells after yellow fever vaccination (dated by TCRdb to about 2019). About the study as a whole: Libraries from fractions with low cell numbers were prepared with the SMART-Seq v4 Ultra Low Input RNA kit. To follow T-cell clones before and after primary and booster YFV17D yellow fever vaccination, bulk TCR alpha and beta repertoires were sequenced over time. Two healthy male donors, one aged 18 to 30 and one aged 30 to 39 years, were included in the cohort. Blood was collected at multiple timepoints before and after primary and secondary immunization, and bulk PBMC replicates and cell subsets were isolated. Study-level results and caveats: Because abundant contaminating clonotypes from the bulk population could be contained in FACS-sorted repertoires, computational filtering was required. After the booster, most of the clones that had expanded following primary vaccination were detected again (around 97% of CD4 and around 90% of CD8), which suggests that memory was broadly maintained. Because the study included only a couple of donors, the extent to which the findings can be generalized is limited. A small share of clonotypes was detected in both CD4 and CD8 compartments, with the overlap likely arising from convergent recombination. Compared with the primary T-cell response, the secondary T-cell response was weaker but faster, peaking on day 5 rather than day 15.

This clonotype has more than one count but fewer than ten. No cognate antigen has been identified for it. No much larger clone is present one base from it, and per-base qualities are unavailable. Reading the label with the study, this specimen's treatment or condition is: live attenuated yellow fever vaccine strain. PBMCs were isolated from peripheral blood using a standard Ficoll-Paque protocol. Dynabeads CD4 and CD8 positive selection kits were used to isolate the CD4 and CD8 T-cell fractions. RNA was extracted with TriZol from bulk PBMCs, CD4 and CD8 fractions, and dextramer-positive and dextramer-negative fractions. CDR1 and CDR2, per the germline V gene, are SGHAT and FQNNGV. Including the terminal cysteine and phenylalanine, the CDR3 comprises 13 residues. Kept here is only the CDR3 DNA, which spans 39 bases and is read in frame from base 1. Here V drops 7 bases and J drops 8 bases, and the junction holds 9 bases not matched to any gene.

TCRdb records Illumina NovaSeq 6000 as the sequencer. Synthesis of TCR cDNA relied on 5'RACE template switching, a step that introduced a universal primer site along with unique molecular identifiers. cDNA synthesis was primed from both the TCR alpha and TCR beta constant segments. Library amplification used two PCR steps, and the second PCR step added sample barcodes and sequencing adapters. Libraries were sequenced on Illumina HiSeq 2500 (2x100 bp) or NovaSeq (2x150 bp). For the original study's pipeline: MIGEC was used to demultiplex reads and collapse the reads into UMI consensus sequences, and MiXCR was used for V(D)J alignment. Clonotypes responding to the vaccine were identified with edgeR on replicate PBMC samples, with the criteria of FDR below 0.01 and a log2 fold change above 5 up to day 15. CD4 or CD8 identity was assigned to each bulk clonotype according to whether the clonotype was present at higher abundance in the sequenced CD4 repertoire or the sequenced CD8 repertoire. TCRdb passed the public sequencing reads through fastp at Q25 and MiXCR, retaining productive beta sequences. Merged by CDR3 protein, the rows form single entries marked with the most common genes and DNA. In this record, the V and J calls reflect TCRdb's handling and not the investigators' own analysis. The sample table holds under 200,000 distinct CDR3 sequences, of which 11% were seen once. Of the sample, 36% is held by the ten largest clones.

This TCR came from a man between 18 and 35 years old who received the YFV17D yellow fever vaccine. This material consisted of CD8+ T cells sorted from PBMCs, taken 15 days after the yellow fever booster vaccination. The chain is made from TRBV11-2 and TRBJ1-1, and 8 junction bases match TRBD1. The DNA sequence reads TGTGCCAGCAAAACAACAGGGACAGGAGAAGCTTTCTTT. Translated, this gives CASKTTGTGEAFF.